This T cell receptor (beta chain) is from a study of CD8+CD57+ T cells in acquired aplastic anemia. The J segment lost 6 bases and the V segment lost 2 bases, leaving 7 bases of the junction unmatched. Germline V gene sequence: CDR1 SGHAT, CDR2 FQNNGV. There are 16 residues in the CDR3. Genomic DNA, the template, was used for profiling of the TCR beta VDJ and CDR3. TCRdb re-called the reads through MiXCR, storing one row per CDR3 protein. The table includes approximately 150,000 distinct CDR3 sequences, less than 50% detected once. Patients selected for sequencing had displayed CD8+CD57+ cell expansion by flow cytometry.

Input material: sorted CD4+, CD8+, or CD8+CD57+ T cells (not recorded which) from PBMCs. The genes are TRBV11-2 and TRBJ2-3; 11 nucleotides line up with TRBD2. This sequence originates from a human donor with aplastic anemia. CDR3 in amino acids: CASSLNLAGGPDTQYF. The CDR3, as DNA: TGTGCCAGCAGCTTAAACCTAGCGGGAGGTCCCGATACGCAGTATTTT.